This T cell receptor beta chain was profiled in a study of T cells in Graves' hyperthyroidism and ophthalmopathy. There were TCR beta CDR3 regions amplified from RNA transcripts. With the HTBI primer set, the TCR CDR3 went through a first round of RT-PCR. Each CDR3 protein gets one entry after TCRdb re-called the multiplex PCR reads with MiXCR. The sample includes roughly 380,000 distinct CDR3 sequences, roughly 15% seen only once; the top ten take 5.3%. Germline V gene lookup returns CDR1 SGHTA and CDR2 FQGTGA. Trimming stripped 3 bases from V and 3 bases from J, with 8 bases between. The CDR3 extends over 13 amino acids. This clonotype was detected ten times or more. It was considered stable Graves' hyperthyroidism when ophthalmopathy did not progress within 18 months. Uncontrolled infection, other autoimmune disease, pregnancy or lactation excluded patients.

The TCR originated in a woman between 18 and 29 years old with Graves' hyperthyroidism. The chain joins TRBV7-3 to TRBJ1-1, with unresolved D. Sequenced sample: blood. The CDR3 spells CASSFMRDTEAFF. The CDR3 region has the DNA TGTGCCAGCAGCTTTATGAGGGACACTGAAGCTTTCTTT. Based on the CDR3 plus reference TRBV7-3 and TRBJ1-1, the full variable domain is GAGVSQTPSNKVTEKGKYVELRCDPISGHTALYWYRQSLGQGPEFLIYFQGTGAADDSGLPNDRFFAVRPEGSVSTLKIQRTERGDSAVYLCASSFMRDTEAFFGQGTRLTVV.